This T cell receptor beta chain emerged from a study of blood T cell repertoires in COVID-19. Study-level information: Collection of acute and convalescent COVID-19 samples took place in the United States, Italy and Spain. T cells, B-cell-depleted T cells, or PBMCs supplied cDNA or gDNA.

CDR1 MNHNS and CDR2 SASEGT come from the germline V gene. The CDR3 consists of 13 residues. The V end lost 1 base, the J end lost 10 bases, and 8 bases lay between the germline ends. Source study methods: The assay estimated nucleated cells by amplifying reference gene primers. TCRdb's table, derived via immunoSEQ multiplex PCR, lists solely in-frame clones and lacks some. V and J calls and clone size are as listed in that table; D and trimming were resolved from the DNA. In the table there are about 320,000 clones, approximately 85% of which are singletons. Input material: peripheral blood. This TCR was recovered from a human donor in a cohort sampled during active COVID-19. V usage is TRBV6-1 and J usage is TRBJ1-6; a possible D gene is TRBD1 (5 bases). For the CDR3, the DNA is TGTGCCAGCAGTGAAGGCAGGGTCTCACCCCTCCACTTT. This codes for CASSEGRVSPLHF.